The 20 T cell receptor beta chains below were found in one sample sequenced in a study of T-cell memory formation after mild COVID-19. From the 5' RACE reads, TCRdb called clonotypes with MiXCR, one entry per CDR3 protein. This sample has a few hundred thousand distinct CDR3 sequences, with about 11% found just once. Sequenced material: PBMCs or a T cell subset sorted from them (not recorded which). The receptors were sampled from a man aged 18 to 35 who had mild COVID-19 (a few samples of this study predate the infection). Cell type and time point are not known.

This clonotype was found a few times. The chain carries TRBV4-2 and TRBJ2-3; 10 nucleotides align to TRBD2. Germline trimming cut 1 base from V and 1 base from J; bases unmatched to any gene: 2. Germline V gene sequence: CDR1 LGHNA, CDR2 YNFKEQ. The CDR3 spans 16 residues. CDR3 nucleotide sequence: TGTGCCAGCAGCCAAGTTACTAGCGGGGGCACAGATACGCAGTATTTT. Its protein product is CASSQVTSGGTDTQYF.

The chain combines TRBV7-2 with TRBJ1-2; the D is unclear. Germline-derived CDR1 and CDR2 are SGHTA and FQGNSA. Between the trimmed V and J ends, which lost 4 bases and 11 bases, there was a span of 14 bases. The CDR3 runs to 12 residues. The CDR3 region is CASSSRPIMYTF. The CDR3 coding sequence is TGTGCCAGCAGCTCGAGGCCGATTATGTACACCTTC.

The gene calls are TRBV5-1 and TRBJ2-1, with a tentative D call TRBD2 (6 bases). In germline, CDR1 is SGHRS, CDR2 YFSETQ. V was cut by 1 base and J by 6 bases, with 14 bases left in between. The CDR3 extends over 15 amino acids. The CDR3 nucleotides read TGCGCCAGCAGCTTGTCAGGGACTGGGGCCAATGAGCAGTTCTTC. Translation: CASSLSGTGANEQFF.

The rearrangement links TRBV9 to TRBJ2-3; TRBD2 agrees at 11 bases. CDR3 length: 14 amino acids. CDR1 SGDLS and CDR2 YYNGEE come from the germline V gene. The trim removed 7 bases at V and 4 bases at J, leaving 5 bases unmatched. CDR3 DNA sequence: TGTGCCAGCGTAGCGGGGGGGACGTCAGATACGCAGTATTTT. As protein: CASVAGGTSDTQYF.

The rearrangement joins TRBV4-3 to TRBJ1-6, with D perhaps TRBD1 (6 bases). This CDR3 has 15 amino acids. Trimming removed 2 bases at V and 8 bases at J, with 13 bases between. Looked up from germline, CDR1 is LGHNA and CDR2 is YSLEER. The CDR3 DNA reads as TGCGCCAGCAGCCAATATCAGGGGTCCGATTCACCCCTCCACTTT. This gives the protein CASSQYQGSDSPLHF.

This clonotype turned up a few times. The V call is TRBV7-3, the J call TRBJ2-2; 9 bases agree with TRBD1. Germline V gene data show CDR1 as SGHTA and CDR2 as FQGTGA. V was clipped by 3 bases and J by 3 bases; unmatched bases: 14. The length of the CDR3 is 19 residues. The CDR3 region is CASSLYPTTGGIDTGELFF. In DNA form, the CDR3 reads TGTGCCAGCAGCTTGTACCCCACTACAGGGGGCATTGACACCGGGGAGCTGTTTTTT. Supplemented by reference TRBV7-3 and TRBJ2-2, the full variable domain reads GAGVSQTPSNKVTEKGKYVELRCDPISGHTALYWYRQSLGQGPEFLIYFQGTGAADDSGLPNDRFFAVRPEGSVSTLKIQRTERGDSAVYLCASSLYPTTGGIDTGELFFGEGSRLTVL.

The chain has TRBV7-9 and TRBJ1-1; D is unclear. V was clipped by 4 bases and J by 1 base, with 16 bases between them. CDR1 and CDR2 (germline): SEHNR, FQNEAQ (reference sequence). The CDR3 is 16 amino acids. The CDR3 sequence is CASSSPLRARNTEAFF. The CDR3 nucleotides read TGTGCCAGCAGCTCACCCCTGAGGGCGCGGAACACTGAAGCTTTCTTT.

This clonotype occurred many times. The V gene is TRBV11-2, the J gene TRBJ2-7; tentatively, D is TRBD1 (6 bases). This CDR3 spans 17 amino acids. With 1 base removed from V and 2 bases from J, the gap between germline ends came to 18 bases. Germline V CDR1 and CDR2: SGHAT, FQNNGV. This chain's CDR3 is CASSLGGYTGIPYEQYF. CDR3 sequence (DNA): TGTGCCAGCAGCTTAGGGGGATATACAGGGATTCCCTACGAGCAGTACTTC.

The rearrangement joins TRBV7-9 to TRBJ1-3; D perhaps matches TRBD1 (5 bases). The CDR3 extends over 16 amino acids. V was pared by 5 bases and J by 0 bases, with 14 bases between. The germline V gene encodes CDR1 SEHNR and CDR2 FQNEAQ (reference sequence). CDR3 protein: CASSPPGLGSGNTIYF. The CDR3 DNA is TGTGCCAGCAGCCCGCCGGGACTGGGCTCTGGAAACACCATATATTTT.

The V gene is TRBV11-3, the J gene TRBJ2-3; D assignment may be TRBD1 or TRBD2 (5 bases each). Looked up from germline, CDR1 is SGHNT and CDR2 is YENEEA. The CDR3 is made up of 15 amino acids. The V and J ends lost 4 bases and 1 base respectively, with 12 bases between them. The CDR3 DNA sequence: TGTGCCAGCAGCTCACCCGGGACCCGCACAGATACGCAGTATTTT. Translated, it gives CASSSPGTRTDTQYF.

This clonotype was detected many times. The V call is TRBV4-3, the J call TRBJ1-4, with D hard to call. V lost 8 bases, J lost 5 bases, and 9 bases lay in between. The CDR3 runs 12 residues. Germline V gene sequence: CDR1 LGHNA, CDR2 YSLEER. The CDR3 DNA sequence: TGCGCCAGCGGAGGGATGAATGAAAAACTGTTTTTT. Protein sequence: CASGGMNEKLFF.

The genes are TRBV5-1 and TRBJ1-1; no clear D gene. The germline gives CDR1 SGHRS, CDR2 YFSETQ. Trimming left V 2 bases short and J 1 base short, with 9 bases between. The CDR3 sequence is 14 residues long. The CDR3 reads CASSLQPTNTEAFF. In DNA, the CDR3 is TGCGCCAGCAGCTTACAACCCACGAACACTGAAGCTTTCTTT. The variable domain in full, with the rest retrieved from reference TRBV5-1 and TRBJ1-1, is KAGVTQTPRYLIKTRGQQVTLSCSPISGHRSVSWYQQTPGQGLQFLFEYFSETQRNKGNFPGRFSGRQFSNSRSEMNVSTLELGDSALYLCASSLQPTNTEAFFGQGTRLTVV.

A few counts support this clonotype. V usage is TRBV28 and J usage is TRBJ1-2; possibly TRBD1 for D (6 bases). V gave up 5 bases and J gave up 8 bases, with 15 bases separating them. The CDR3 covers 13 residues. Germline V gene sequence: CDR1 MDHEN, CDR2 SYDVKM. For the CDR3, the DNA is TGTGCCAGCAGTCCTAACAGGGTTCGAGGCTACACCTTC. Protein: CASSPNRVRGYTF.

This clonotype was observed many times. The rearrangement joins TRBV4-3 to TRBJ1-1; D is unresolved. V lost 4 bases, J lost 3 bases, and 9 bases lay in between. The CDR3 has 13 amino acids. Germline V gives CDR1 LGHNA, CDR2 YSLEER. The CDR3 loop reads CASSPRRDTEAFF. Written as DNA, the CDR3 is TGCGCCAGCAGCCCGCGTAGGGACACTGAAGCTTTCTTT.

The rearrangement joins TRBV7-2 to TRBJ2-3; the D is unclear. V dropped 2 bases and J dropped 0 bases, with 9 bases sitting between them. This CDR3 region has 15 residues. Germline V lookup: CDR1 SGHTA, CDR2 FQGNSA. CDR3 loop: CASSLYGTSTDTQYF. CDR3 nucleotide sequence: TGTGCCAGCAGCTTATACGGTACTAGCACAGATACGCAGTATTTT.

The gene calls are TRBV5-4 and TRBJ1-1; 7 positions match TRBD1. The CDR3 extends over 15 amino acids. Germline assignment: CDR1 SGHNT and CDR2 YYREEE (reference sequence). J lost 4 bases, V lost 0 bases, and 6 bases had no gene match. The CDR3 protein is CASSLGGGVTTEAFF. CDR3 bases: TGTGCCAGCAGCTTGGGAGGGGGCGTGACCACTGAAGCTTTCTTT.

The chain recombines TRBV27 with TRBJ1-4; D not resolved. This CDR3 is 11 amino acids long. The germline V gene has CDR1 MNHEY and CDR2 SMNVEV (reference sequence). V lost 4 bases, J lost 15 bases, and 12 bases lay in between. The CDR3 reads CASSYAPLVFF. DNA for the CDR3: TGTGCCAGCAGTTACGCTCCTTTGGTGTTTTTT.

This clonotype turned up a few times. The chain employs TRBV5-1 and TRBJ2-1, with 7 positions matching TRBD1. J was trimmed by 9 bases and V by 4 bases; bases with no gene match: 16. The CDR3 has 16 residues. Germline values: CDR1 SGHRS, CDR2 YFSETQ. CDR3 in DNA: TGCGCCAGCAGCCGGATGAGTGGGACAGCAGCTTTTGAGCAGTTCTTC. Translation gives CASSRMSGTAAFEQFF.

This clonotype was seen a handful of times. The gene calls are TRBV20-1 and TRBJ1-2; 8 bases are a match to TRBD1. This CDR3 has 15 residues. From germline, CDR1 is DFQATT and CDR2 SNEGSKA (reference sequence). With 3 bases clipped from V and 6 bases from J, the junction kept 12 bases outside the gene matches. CDR3 sequence reads: CSASARGQGSNGYTF. As DNA, the CDR3 is TGCAGTGCTAGCGCTAGAGGACAGGGTAGTAATGGCTACACCTTC.

This clonotype occurred a few times. V usage is TRBV24-1 and J usage is TRBJ2-1; no clear D. The CDR3 is 13 amino acids. Germline V CDR1 and CDR2: KGHDR, SFDVKD. Trimming pared 3 bases from V and 6 bases from J, leaving 8 bases between. The CDR3 is CATSDERFNEQFF. The CDR3 nucleotides read TGTGCCACCAGTGATGAGAGATTCAATGAGCAGTTCTTC.